Sequencing of this TCR beta chain was carried out in a study of CD4+ T cells in melanoma. Per the germline V gene, CDR1 is SGHKS and CDR2 is YYEKEE (reference sequence). CDR3 length equals 14 residues. V was shortened by 0 bases and J by 0 bases, with 4 bases between the two germline ends. With regard to this clone: Its specificity is not known.

Study outcomes and limitations: CD8+ T cell, macrophage and B cell function reportedly correlated with neoantigen-specific CD4+ T cells. In melanoma, neoantigen-specific CD4+ T cells reportedly differed in differentiation state.

Generated by immunoSEQ multiplex PCR, the TCRdb table keeps only in-frame clones and is missing some. Among more than 13,000 clones listed, more than 55% were seen once. Sequencing was done on a sample of cells from a culture (not recorded whether cultured in vitro). The V and J genes are TRBV5-5 and TRBJ1-5, with no clear D. This receptor was obtained from a human donor with melanoma. The CDR3 DNA follows: TGTGCCAGCAGCTTGGGCCATAGCAATCAGCCCCAGCATTTT. Translating gives CASSLGHSNQPQHF.